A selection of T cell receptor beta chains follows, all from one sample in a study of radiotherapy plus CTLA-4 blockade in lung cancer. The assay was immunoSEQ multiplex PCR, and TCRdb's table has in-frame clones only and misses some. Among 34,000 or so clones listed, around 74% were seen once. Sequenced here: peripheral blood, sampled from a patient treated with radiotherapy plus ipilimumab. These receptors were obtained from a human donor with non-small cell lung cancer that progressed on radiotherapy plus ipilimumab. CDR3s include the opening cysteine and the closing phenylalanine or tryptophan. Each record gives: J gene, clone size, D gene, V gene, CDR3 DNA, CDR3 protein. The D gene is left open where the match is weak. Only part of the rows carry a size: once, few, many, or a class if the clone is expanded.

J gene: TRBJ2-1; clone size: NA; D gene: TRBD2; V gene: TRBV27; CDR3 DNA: TGTGCCACTAGCGGCTCCTACAATGAGCAGTTCTTC; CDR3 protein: CATSGSYNEQFF
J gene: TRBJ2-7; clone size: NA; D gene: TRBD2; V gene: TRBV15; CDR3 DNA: TGTGCCACCAGCAGAGACGGGCGGGAGTGGAACGAGCAGTACTTC; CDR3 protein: CATSRDGREWNEQYF
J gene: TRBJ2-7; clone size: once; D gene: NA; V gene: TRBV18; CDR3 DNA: TGTGCCAGCTCACCCCCGGCAGGGACAAACTACGAGCAGTACTTC; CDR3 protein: CASSPPAGTNYEQYF
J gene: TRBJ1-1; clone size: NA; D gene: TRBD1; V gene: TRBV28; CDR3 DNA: TGTGCCAGCAGCCCATCAGGGGGCGGTGGTGAAGCTTTCTTT; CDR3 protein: CASSPSGGGGEAFF
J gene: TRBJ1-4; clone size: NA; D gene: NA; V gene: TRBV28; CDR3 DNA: TGTGCCAGCAGTCCCGCTGCGGGGGGCGGGTTTGAAAAACTGTTTTTT; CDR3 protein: CASSPAAGGGFEKLFF
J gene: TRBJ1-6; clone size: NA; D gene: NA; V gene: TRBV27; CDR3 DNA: TGTGCCAGCAAGGAAGGGAGATATTCACCCCTCCACTTT; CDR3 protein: CASKEGRYSPLHF
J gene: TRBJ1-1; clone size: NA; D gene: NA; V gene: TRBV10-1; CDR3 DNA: TGCGCCAGCAGCTTCGACAGCCGTGAAGCTTTCTTT; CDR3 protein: CASSFDSREAFF
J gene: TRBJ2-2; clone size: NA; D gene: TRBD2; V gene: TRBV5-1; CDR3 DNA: TGCGCCAGCAGCGGTGTCCCCCCCGGGACTAGCGGGAGCCGGAACACCGGGGAGCTGTTTTTT; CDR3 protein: CASSGVPPGTSGSRNTGELFF
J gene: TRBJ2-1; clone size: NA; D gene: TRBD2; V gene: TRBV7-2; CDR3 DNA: TGTGCCAGCAGCTCTAGGCGGGGGGGTTCCTACAATGAGCAGTTCTTC; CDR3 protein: CASSSRRGGSYNEQFF
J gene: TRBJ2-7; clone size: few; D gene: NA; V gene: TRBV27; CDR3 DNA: TGTGCCAGCAGTTTAGGGGGGGACATTTACTACGAGCAGTACTTC; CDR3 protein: CASSLGGDIYYEQYF
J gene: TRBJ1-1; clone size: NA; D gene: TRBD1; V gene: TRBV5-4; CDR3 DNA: TGTGCCAGCAGCCGTAAAGGGGGCGCGGGCACTGAAGCTTTCTTT; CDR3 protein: CASSRKGGAGTEAFF
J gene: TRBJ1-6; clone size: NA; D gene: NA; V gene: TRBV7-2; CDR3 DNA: TGTGCCAGCAGCTTAGGCCCGGGGGCAGTAAAGCGTTCACCCCTCCACTTT; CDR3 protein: CASSLGPGAVKRSPLHF
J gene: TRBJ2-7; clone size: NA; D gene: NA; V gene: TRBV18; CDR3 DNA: TGTGCCAGCTCACCAAGTGAGCAGCGGGAGCAGTACTTC; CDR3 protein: CASSPSEQREQYF
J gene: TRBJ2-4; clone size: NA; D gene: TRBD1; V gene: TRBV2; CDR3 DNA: TGTGCCAGCAGTGAGGACAGGGGGCTAGCTAAAAACATTCAGTACTTC; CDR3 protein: CASSEDRGLAKNIQYF
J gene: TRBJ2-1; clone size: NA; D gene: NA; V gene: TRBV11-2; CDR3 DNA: TGTGCCAGCAGCAGACCGGGACAACGGTCCAACAATGAGCAGTTCTTC; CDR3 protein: CASSRPGQRSNNEQFF
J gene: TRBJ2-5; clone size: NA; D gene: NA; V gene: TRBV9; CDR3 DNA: TGTGCCAGCAGCGTAGGAGGTCCGCCCCAAGAGACCCAGTACTTC; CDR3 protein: CASSVGGPPQETQYF
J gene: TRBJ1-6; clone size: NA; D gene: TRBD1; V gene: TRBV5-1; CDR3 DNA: TGCGCCAGCACCCACAAGGGACAGGGGAATTCACCCCTCCACTTT; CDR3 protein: CASTHKGQGNSPLHF
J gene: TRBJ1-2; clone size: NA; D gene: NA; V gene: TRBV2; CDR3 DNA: TGTGCCAGCTGTGCCTCAGTGAGGGGAACGAGTGGCTACACCTTC; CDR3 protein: CASCASVRGTSGYTF
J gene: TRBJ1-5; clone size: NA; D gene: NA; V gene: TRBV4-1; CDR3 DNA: TGCGCCAGCAGCCAAGTACGGGGTGGCAATCAGCCCCAGCATTTT; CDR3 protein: CASSQVRGGNQPQHF
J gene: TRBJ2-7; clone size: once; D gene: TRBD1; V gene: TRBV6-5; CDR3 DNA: TGTGCCAGCAGTTACAGGGCGGGACAGGGTTTATACGAGCAGTACTTC; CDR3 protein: CASSYRAGQGLYEQYF
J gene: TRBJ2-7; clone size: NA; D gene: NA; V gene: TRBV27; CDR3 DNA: TGTGCCAGCAGTTTATCCGGCTTCGGCGAGCAGTACTTC; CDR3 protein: CASSLSGFGEQYF
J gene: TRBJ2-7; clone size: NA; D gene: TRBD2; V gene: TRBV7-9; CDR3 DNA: TGTGCCAGCAGCCAGTTCCGGGGGGTGGGCTACGAGCAGTACTTC; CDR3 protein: CASSQFRGVGYEQYF
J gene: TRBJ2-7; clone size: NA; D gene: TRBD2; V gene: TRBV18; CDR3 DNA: TGTGCCAGCTCACCACCGGAAGCTAGCGGACACAACTCCTACGAGCAGTACTTC; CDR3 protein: CASSPPEASGHNSYEQYF
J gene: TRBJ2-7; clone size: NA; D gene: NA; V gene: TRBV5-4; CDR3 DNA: TGTGCCAGCAGCTTCGACCCGGCCTCCTACGAGCAGTACTTC; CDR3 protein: CASSFDPASYEQYF
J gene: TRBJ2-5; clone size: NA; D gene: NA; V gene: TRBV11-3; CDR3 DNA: TGTGCCAGCAGCCCTACAGGGAGAGAGACCCAGTACTTC; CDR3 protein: CASSPTGRETQYF
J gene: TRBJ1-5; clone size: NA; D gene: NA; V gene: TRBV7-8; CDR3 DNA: TGTGCCAGCGGGGACTTTGATAGCAATCAGCCCCAGCATTTT; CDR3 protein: CASGDFDSNQPQHF
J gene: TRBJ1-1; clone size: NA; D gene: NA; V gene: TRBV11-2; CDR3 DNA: TGTGCCAGCAGCTTAGAGTTCGGAGTTACTGAAGCTTTCTTT; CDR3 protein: CASSLEFGVTEAFF
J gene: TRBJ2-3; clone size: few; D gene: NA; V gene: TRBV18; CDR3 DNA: TGTGCCAGCTCACCACAGGGGAATATGGGAGGAGCAGATACGCAGTATTTT; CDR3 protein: CASSPQGNMGGADTQYF
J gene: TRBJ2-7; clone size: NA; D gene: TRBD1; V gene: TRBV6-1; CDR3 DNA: TGTGCCTCTCAACAGGGGAGCTACGAGCAGTACTTC; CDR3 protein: CASQQGSYEQYF
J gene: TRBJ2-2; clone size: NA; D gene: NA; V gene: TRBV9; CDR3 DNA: TGTGCCAGCAGCGTAGCCTCGGTACTTCTCCTCGGGGAGCTGTTTTTT; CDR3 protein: CASSVASVLLLGELFF
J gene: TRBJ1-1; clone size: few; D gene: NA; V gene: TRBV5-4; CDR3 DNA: TGTGCCAGCAGCAGCATTAGAGGGGGGAATGAAGCTTTCTTT; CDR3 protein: CASSSIRGGNEAFF
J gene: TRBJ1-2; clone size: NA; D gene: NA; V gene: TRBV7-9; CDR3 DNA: TGTGCCAGCAGCCTTCCAGGGGACACAGGGAGCGGCTACACCTTC; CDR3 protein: CASSLPGDTGSGYTF
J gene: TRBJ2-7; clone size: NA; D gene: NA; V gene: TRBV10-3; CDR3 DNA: TGTGCCATCAGGGCAGGGACGGGACTCTACGAGCAGTACTTC; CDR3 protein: CAIRAGTGLYEQYF